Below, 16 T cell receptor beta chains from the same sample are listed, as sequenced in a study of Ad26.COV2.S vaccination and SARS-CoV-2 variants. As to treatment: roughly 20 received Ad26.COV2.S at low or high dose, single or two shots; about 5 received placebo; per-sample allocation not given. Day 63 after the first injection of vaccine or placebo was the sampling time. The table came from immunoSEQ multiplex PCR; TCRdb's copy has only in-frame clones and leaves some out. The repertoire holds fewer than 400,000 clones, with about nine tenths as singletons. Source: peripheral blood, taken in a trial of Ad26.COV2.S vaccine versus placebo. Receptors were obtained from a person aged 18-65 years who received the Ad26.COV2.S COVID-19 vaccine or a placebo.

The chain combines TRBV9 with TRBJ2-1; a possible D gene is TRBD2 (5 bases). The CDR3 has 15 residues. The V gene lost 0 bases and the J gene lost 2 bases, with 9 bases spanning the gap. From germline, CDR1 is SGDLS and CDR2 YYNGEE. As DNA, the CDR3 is TGTGCCAGCAGCGTAGGGATGGAGGCCTACAATGAGCAGTTCTTC. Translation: CASSVGMEAYNEQFF.

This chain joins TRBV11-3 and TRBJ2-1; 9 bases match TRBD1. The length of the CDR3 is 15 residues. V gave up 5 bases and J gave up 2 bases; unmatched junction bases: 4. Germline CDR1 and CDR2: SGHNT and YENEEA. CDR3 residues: CASSPRDRAYNEQFF. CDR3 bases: TGTGCCAGCAGCCCCCGGGACAGGGCCTACAATGAGCAGTTCTTC.

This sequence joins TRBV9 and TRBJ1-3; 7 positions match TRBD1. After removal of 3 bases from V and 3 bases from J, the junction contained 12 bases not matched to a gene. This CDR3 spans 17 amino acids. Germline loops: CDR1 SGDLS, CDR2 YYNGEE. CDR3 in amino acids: CASSAKPGGSGGNTIYF. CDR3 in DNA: TGTGCCAGCAGCGCCAAACCAGGGGGTTCTGGTGGAAACACCATATATTTT. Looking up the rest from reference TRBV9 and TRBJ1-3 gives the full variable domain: DSGVTQTPKHLITATGQRVTLRCSPRSGDLSVYWYQQSLDQGLQFLIQYYNGEERAKGNILERFSAQQFPDLHSELNLSSLELGDSALYFCASSAKPGGSGGNTIYFGEGSWLTVV.

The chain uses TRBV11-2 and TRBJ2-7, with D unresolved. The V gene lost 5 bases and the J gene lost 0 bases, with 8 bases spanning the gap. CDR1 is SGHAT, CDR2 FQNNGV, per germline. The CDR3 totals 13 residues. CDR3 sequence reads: CASSPGSSYEQYF. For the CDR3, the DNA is TGTGCCAGCAGCCCCGGTAGCTCCTACGAGCAGTACTTC.

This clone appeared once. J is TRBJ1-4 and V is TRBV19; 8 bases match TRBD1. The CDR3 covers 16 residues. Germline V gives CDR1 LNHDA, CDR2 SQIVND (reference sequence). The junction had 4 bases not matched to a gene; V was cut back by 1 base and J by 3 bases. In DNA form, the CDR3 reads TGTGCCAGTAGTATAGGTCGGGACAGGCCTAATGAAAAACTGTTTTTT. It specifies CASSIGRDRPNEKLFF.

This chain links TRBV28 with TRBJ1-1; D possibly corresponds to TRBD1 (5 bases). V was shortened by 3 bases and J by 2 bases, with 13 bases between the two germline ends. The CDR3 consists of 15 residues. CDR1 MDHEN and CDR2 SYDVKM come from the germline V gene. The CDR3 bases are TGTGCCAGCAGTTTGACAGACAGAGACAACACTGAAGCTTTCTTT. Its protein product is CASSLTDRDNTEAFF.

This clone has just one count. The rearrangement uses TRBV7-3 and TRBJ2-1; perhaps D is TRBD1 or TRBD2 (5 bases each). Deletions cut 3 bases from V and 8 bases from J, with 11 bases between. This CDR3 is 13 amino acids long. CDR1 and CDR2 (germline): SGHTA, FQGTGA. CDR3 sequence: CASSLSRDDEQFF. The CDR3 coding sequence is TGTGCCAGCAGCTTGTCCAGGGACGATGAGCAGTTCTTC.

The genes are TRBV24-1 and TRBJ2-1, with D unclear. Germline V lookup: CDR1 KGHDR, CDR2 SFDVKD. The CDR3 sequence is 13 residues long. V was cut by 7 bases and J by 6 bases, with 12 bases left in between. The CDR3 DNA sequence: TGTGCCACCAGCGCAGCTGGCTTCAATGAGCAGTTCTTC. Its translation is CATSAAGFNEQFF.

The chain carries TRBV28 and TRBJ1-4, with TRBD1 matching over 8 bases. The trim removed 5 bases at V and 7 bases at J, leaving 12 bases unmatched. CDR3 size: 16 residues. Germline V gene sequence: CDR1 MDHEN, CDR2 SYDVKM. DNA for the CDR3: TGTGCCAGCAGTCCCCGACTAGGACAGGGAAGTGAAAAACTGTTTTTT. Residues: CASSPRLGQGSEKLFF. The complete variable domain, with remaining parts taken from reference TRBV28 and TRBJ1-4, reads DVKVTQSSRYLVKRTGEKVFLECVQDMDHENMFWYRQDPGLGLRLIYFSYDVKMKEKGDIPEGYSVSREKKERFSLILESASTNQTSMYLCASSPRLGQGSEKLFFGSGTQLSVL.

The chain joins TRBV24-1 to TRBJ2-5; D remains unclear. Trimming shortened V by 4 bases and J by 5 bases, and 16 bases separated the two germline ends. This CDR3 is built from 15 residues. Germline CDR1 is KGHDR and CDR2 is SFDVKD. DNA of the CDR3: TGTGCCACCAGTGACATGGGTCCAAGTGGGGAGACCCAGTACTTC. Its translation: CATSDMGPSGETQYF.

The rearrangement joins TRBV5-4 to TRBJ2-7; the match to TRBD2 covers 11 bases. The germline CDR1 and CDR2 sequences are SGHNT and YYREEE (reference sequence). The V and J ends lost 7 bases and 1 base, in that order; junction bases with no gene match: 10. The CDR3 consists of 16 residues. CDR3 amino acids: CASRRGSSGGSYEQYF. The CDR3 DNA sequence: TGTGCCAGCCGGCGGGGATCTAGCGGGGGGTCCTACGAGCAGTACTTC.

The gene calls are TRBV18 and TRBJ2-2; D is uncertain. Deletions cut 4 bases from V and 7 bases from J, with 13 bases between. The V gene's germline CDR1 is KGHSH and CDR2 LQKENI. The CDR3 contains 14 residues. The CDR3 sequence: CASSQNALDGELFF. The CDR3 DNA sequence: TGTGCCAGCTCACAAAACGCACTGGACGGGGAGCTGTTTTTT.

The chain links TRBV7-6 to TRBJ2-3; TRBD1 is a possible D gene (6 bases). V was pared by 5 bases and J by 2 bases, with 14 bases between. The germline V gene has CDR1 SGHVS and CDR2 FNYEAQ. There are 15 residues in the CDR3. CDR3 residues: CASSPVTGITDTQYF. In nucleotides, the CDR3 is TGTGCCAGCAGCCCGGTCACAGGGATCACAGATACGCAGTATTTT.

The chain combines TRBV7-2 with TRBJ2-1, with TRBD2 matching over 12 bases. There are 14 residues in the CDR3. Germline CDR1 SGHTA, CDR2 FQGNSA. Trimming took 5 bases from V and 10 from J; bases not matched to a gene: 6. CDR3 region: CASSARLAGEEQFF. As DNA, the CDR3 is TGTGCCAGCAGCGCGCGACTAGCGGGAGAGGAGCAGTTCTTC.

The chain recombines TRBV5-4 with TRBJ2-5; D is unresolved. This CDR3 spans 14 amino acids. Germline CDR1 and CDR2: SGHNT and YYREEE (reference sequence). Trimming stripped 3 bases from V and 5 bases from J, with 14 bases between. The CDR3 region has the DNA TGTGCCAGCAGCTCTAGGACGGATCGGGAGACCCAGTACTTC. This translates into CASSSRTDRETQYF.

The CDR3 here is CASSPRTTNTGELFF. The CDR3, as DNA: TGTGCCAGCAGCCCCCGGACTACTAACACCGGGGAGCTGTTTTTT. The chain has TRBV9 and TRBJ2-2; possibly TRBD2 for D (6 bases). The germline V gene has CDR1 SGDLS and CDR2 YYNGEE. The CDR3 totals 15 residues. The V gene lost 4 bases and the J gene lost 2 bases, with 12 bases spanning the gap.